This TCR beta chain is drawn from a study of PD-L1 blockade in urothelial cancer (dated by TCRdb to 2015 to 2018). Background on the whole study: Every patient began therapy in 2014 and was given atezolizumab 1,200 mg intravenously every 3 weeks. About nine tenths of the roughly 29 patients were males with bladder-origin urothelial cancer, and 18 of 29 reported a prior smoking history. An ECOG performance status of 0 or 1 was recorded for the patients, and 0 to 3 prior chemotherapy regimens had been received by the patients. Blood samples were analyzed at two time points: 3 weeks after treatment start (second dose) and 6 weeks after treatment start. Blood samples gave median yields of around 150,000 T cells and more than 80,000 unique TCRs, along with a median clonality of approximately 0.08. An exploratory multi-omic analysis was conducted of the somatic, immune and clinical correlates of response to PD-L1 blockade with atezolizumab in urothelial cancer. Pretreatment tumor samples and matched peripheral blood, collected serially before and after atezolizumab treatment, underwent TCR sequencing. Durable clinical benefit was defined as a progression-free survival longer than 6 months, and TCR features were additionally tested against progression-free survival and overall survival. Whole exome sequencing and RNA sequencing of pretreatment tumors were performed alongside TCR sequencing in the same patients. Durable clinical benefit was achieved by nine patients but not by the remaining 20. Under 30 patients had pretreatment blood TCR-seq, about 25 had at least one posttreatment blood collection, and about 25 had tumor TCR-seq. General findings and caveats noted by the study authors: Among patients with durable benefit, tumor-associated TCR clones showed greater expansion in peripheral blood 3 weeks after treatment started (n ≈ 21, p = 0.022). A pretreatment peripheral blood TCR clonality below the median was linked to improved progression-free and overall survival. Because of the small sample size (n ≈ 31) and the many exploratory analyses performed, the results are intended to be regarded as hypothesis-generating.

On this clone: Its target antigen remains unknown. Within one base of it there is no much larger clone, and no base qualities were kept.

V loses 2 bases, J loses 4 bases, and the germline ends lie 11 bases apart. CDR3 length: 14 amino acids, cysteine to phenylalanine. Only the CDR3 DNA stays, 42 bases, in frame from base 1. The germline V gene provides CDR1 KGHSH and CDR2 LQKENI. Synthetic TCR analog templates were spiked into each PCR to estimate absolute template abundance from read counts. The immunoSEQ assay was used to amplify TCRbeta CDR3 regions from genomic DNA with bias-controlled V and J gene primers. Rearranged TCRbeta segments were sequenced at approximately 20X coverage. Under the source paper's analysis protocol: Sequencing errors were corrected by clustering and CDR3s were annotated against IMGT to assign V, D and J genes. Downstream analyses used only productive TCRbeta rearrangements and left out out-of-frame or stop-codon sequences. To compute clonality, Shannon entropy was normalized by the log of the number of unique productive sequences and then subtracted from one. Fisher's exact test with Benjamini-Hochberg correction, using a cutoff of adjusted p below 0.01, was how clones that differed between time points or between blood and tumor were identified. What TCRdb holds here is the immuneACCESS table cut down to in-frame rearrangements. Part of the clones is not present; checked against another copy, under half of the missing clones reflect an unresolved V gene, and the others are unexplained. For V, J and clone size, that table is used; D and trimming come from the DNA. Present in this sample are about 40,000 clones, 85% of which were seen just once. Together, the top ten hold over 2.5% of the sample.

The sample's time point label, decoded: peripheral blood 6 weeks after treatment start. The cohort comprised around 31 patients with locally advanced or metastatic urothelial carcinoma treated at Memorial Sloan Kettering on a trial protocol. Peripheral blood mononuclear cells were collected pretreatment and during treatment, with between 1 and 8 total time points obtained per patient. The Qiagen DNeasy Blood extraction kit was used to purify genomic DNA from total PBMCs and tumor samples. PBMCs were collected pretreatment and during treatment, and were isolated and stored as previously described. In this chain, TRBV18 is recombined with TRBJ1-1, with the identity of the D gene unclear. Source: PBMCs, taken around atezolizumab (anti-PD-L1) treatment. The clonotype was recovered from an older man with urothelial cancer. The DNA sequence is given as TGTGCCAGCTCACCAGGTTCTCGAGGCACTGAAGCTTTCTTT. It encodes CASSPGSRGTEAFF. Beyond the CDR3, the reference TRBV18 and TRBJ1-1 genes provide the residues; the full variable domain reads: NAGVMQNPRHLVRRRGQEARLRCSPMKGHSHVYWYRQLPEEGLKFMVYLQKENIIDESGMPKERFSAEFPKEGPSILRIQQVVRGDSAAYFCASSPGSRGTEAFFGQGTRLTVV.